This note documents a single T cell receptor (beta chain) sequence. Antigen specificity is unknown. The CDR3 sequence is 15 residues long. From germline, CDR1 is WSHSY and CDR2 SAAADI. Trimming shortened V by 5 bases and J by 3 bases, and 14 bases separated the two germline ends. TCRdb's table, derived via immunoSEQ multiplex PCR, lists solely in-frame clones and lacks some. This table holds under 85,000 clones, roughly 94% found once. The data originate from a study of OX40 agonist ivuxolimab in advanced cancers. Study-level background: Ivuxolimab, which patients received intravenously every 2 weeks, was dosed at 0.01 to 10 mg/kg.

Study-level findings and limits: On average, CD8+ T cells had more expanded clones than CD4+.

This material consisted of CD4+ or CD8+ T cells sorted from blood, taken in a trial of the OX40 agonist ivuxolimab. The source is an adult with an advanced solid tumor such as melanoma, head and neck, liver or kidney cancer. The chain is built from TRBV10-2 and TRBJ2-1, with D possibly being TRBD2 (6 bases). This chain's CDR3 is CASSFFSGIYNEQFF. As DNA, the CDR3 is TGCGCCAGCAGTTTTTTTAGCGGTATCTACAATGAGCAGTTCTTC.